This TCR beta chain was captured by sequencing in a study of cytomegalovirus exposure and HLA in healthy donors. Findings and caveats of the study: A later analysis revealed that TCR association rates differed between HLA loci, peaking at DRB1 and bottoming out at HLA-C.

V lost 4 bases and J lost 4, with 17 bases in between. This CDR3 is 15 amino acids long. The V gene's germline CDR1 is SGHDT and CDR2 YYEEEE. Concerning this clone: Its specificity is unknown.

The PCR was carried out with 60 Vbeta primers and 13 Jbeta primers. TCRdb keeps only in-frame clones here, not all; method: immunoSEQ multiplex PCR. Of about 200,000 clones listed, about 81% are singletons. The sample was PBMCs. This TCR derives from a middle-aged woman in good health and CMV-seronegative. The J gene is TRBJ2-5, the V gene TRBV5-6; possibly TRBD2 for D (6 bases). The CDR3 bases are TGTGCCAGCAGCCCGCGGGGATGGGGTGGAGAGACCCAGTACTTC. Translation gives CASSPRGWGGETQYF. Using reference TRBV5-6 and TRBJ2-5 for the parts outside the CDR3, the full variable domain is DAGVTQSPTHLIKTRGQQVTLRCSPKSGHDTVSWYQQALGQGPQFIFQYYEEEERQRGNFPDRFSGHQFPNYSSELNVNALLLGDSALYLCASSPRGWGGETQYFGPGTRLLVL.